The T cell receptor (beta chain) described here comes from a study of T cell responses to AZD1222 COVID-19 vaccine. Study-level background: Second-dose timings of about 4 or about 12 weeks were pooled. Points from the study as a whole: Within unmutated variant regions lay the reported targets of nearly half of spike-specific TCRs. The sample set comprised mostly white British donors with more females, and clonal diversity was possibly underestimated. Just 5 to 7 AZD1222 recipients were seropositive at baseline.

In its sample, this clone was seen once. Its target is not known. The junction had 4 bases not matched to a gene; V was cut back by 6 bases and J by 3 bases. Germline CDR1 MNHEY, CDR2 SMNVEV (reference sequence). The CDR3 contains 13 residues. Sequencing was performed with immunoSEQ multiplex PCR; in TCRdb, only in-frame clones are kept and a portion is missing. The sample shows more than 85,000 clones, 87% of them seen only once. The source of this sequence is an adult in good health. The input for sequencing was peripheral blood, taken on day 0 of AZD1222 vaccination. This chain joins TRBV27 and TRBJ1-1; TRBD1 matches 7 bases. The CDR3 DNA sequence: TGTGCCAGCAGAAGGGACAGATACACTGAAGCTTTCTTT. Translating it yields CASRRDRYTEAFF.